The next 12 T cell receptor beta chains were all read from a single sample in a study of shared clonotypes between healthy human individuals. Data came from immunoSEQ multiplex PCR; TCRdb stores just in-frame clones and leaves some out. The data contain 1 million to 1.2 million clones, 70% to 85% of them singletons. Sequenced sample: memory CD4+ T cells from PBMCs. The subset here: CD45RA-negative fraction. The receptors originated from a young man in good health. Some clones in this sample may be carry-over from other donors' samples.

This CDR3 is CASTNGAAEAFF. For the CDR3, the DNA is TGTGCCAGCACCAACGGGGCGGCTGAAGCTTTCTTT. The chain combines TRBV6-6 with TRBJ1-1; TRBD1 is a possible D gene (5 bases). Trimming cost V 7 bases and J 6 bases, with 12 bases left between them. The CDR3 length is 12 residues. The germline V gene has CDR1 MNHNY and CDR2 SVGAGI (reference sequence).

The gene calls are TRBV27 and TRBJ1-2; D remains unclear. The CDR3 sequence is 11 residues long. Trimming removed 10 bases from V and 8 bases from J, with 14 bases in between. Germline assignment: CDR1 MNHEY and CDR2 SMNVEV (reference sequence). This CDR3 reads CAMHSSLGYTF. In DNA form, the CDR3 reads TGTGCCATGCATAGTTCTTTAGGCTACACCTTC.

Ten or more counts support this clone. The chain carries TRBV7-3 and TRBJ2-3, with D possibly matching TRBD2 (5 bases). Germline loops: CDR1 SGHTA, CDR2 FQGTGA. This CDR3 region has 16 residues. Trimming removed 5 bases at V and 6 bases at J, with 21 bases between. The CDR3: CASSPTVSSPGDTQYF. CDR3 in DNA: TGTGCCAGCAGCCCTACCGTCTCTAGCCCCGGGGATACGCAGTATTTT.

Notes on this clone: Relative to the germline gene, one junction end is altered; a read error may explain this. This chain uses TRBV2 with TRBJ2-7; 7 nucleotides line up with TRBD1. Germline CDR1 is SNHLY and CDR2 is FYNNEI. The CDR3 extends over 11 amino acids. The DNA for the CDR3 is TGTGCCAGCAGGGAAAGCAGGGGGATGGACTTC. Translated: CASRESRGMDF.

V usage is TRBV19 and J usage is TRBJ2-7; D remains ambiguous. This CDR3 region has 15 residues. The germline gives CDR1 LNHDA, CDR2 SQIVND (reference sequence). V was clipped by 3 bases and J by 5 bases, with 17 bases between them. In nucleotides, the CDR3 is TGTGCCAGTAGTATCGGCCATACTGTCAAGGACGAGCAGTACTTC. Translated, it gives CASSIGHTVKDEQYF.

Concerning this clone: This specimen includes other DNA sequences encoding the same CDR3. The CDR3 is CASSLGGGAAYEQYF. The CDR3 nucleotides read TGTGCCAGCAGTTTAGGGGGAGGAGCTGCCTACGAGCAGTACTTC. The chain combines TRBV28 with TRBJ2-7; tentatively, D is TRBD2 (6 bases). The CDR3 has 15 residues. CDR1 is MDHEN, CDR2 SYDVKM, per germline. Trimming stripped 2 bases from V and 2 bases from J, with 13 bases between. Based on the CDR3 plus reference TRBV28 and TRBJ2-7, the full variable domain is DVKVTQSSRYLVKRTGEKVFLECVQDMDHENMFWYRQDPGLGLRLIYFSYDVKMKEKGDIPEGYSVSREKKERFSLILESASTNQTSMYLCASSLGGGAAYEQYFGPGTRLTVT.

This clone was counted once. The rearrangement joins TRBV4-2 to TRBJ2-7; 11 nucleotides match TRBD2. The CDR3 is 16 residues long. Trimming at V came to 0 bases and at J to 3 bases, leaving 4 bases not matched to a gene. Per the germline V gene, CDR1 is LGHNA and CDR2 is YNFKEQ. The CDR3 reads CASSQDYTSGSYEQYF. CDR3 DNA: TGTGCCAGCAGCCAAGATTATACTAGCGGGAGCTACGAGCAGTACTTC.

The rearrangement joins TRBV5-5 to TRBJ2-7; 8 bases fit TRBD1. Unmatched junction bases numbered 11, after V lost 2 bases and J lost 4 bases. The CDR3 sequence is 16 residues long. The germline gives CDR1 SGHKS, CDR2 YYEKEE (reference sequence). CDR3 residues: CASSLGKMTGEYEQYF. CDR3 sequence (DNA): TGTGCCAGCAGCTTAGGAAAGATGACAGGGGAGTACGAGCAGTACTTC.

The chain carries TRBV9 and TRBJ2-1, with no clear D. The CDR3 extends over 14 amino acids. Per germline, CDR1 SGDLS and CDR2 YYNGEE. Trimming removed 0 bases at V and 8 bases at J, with 12 bases between. In nucleotides, the CDR3 is TGTGCCAGCAGCGTAGCTCCCCGGGTCGATGAGCAGTTCTTC. Encoded protein: CASSVAPRVDEQFF.

The CDR3 DNA follows: TGTGCCACCAGCAGAGGGGGATATCAGCCCCAGCATTTT. It encodes CATSRGGYQPQHF. The V gene is TRBV15, the J gene TRBJ1-5, with unresolved D. The CDR3 sequence is 13 residues long. Trimming left V 1 base short and J 5 bases short, with 6 bases between. CDR1 is LNHNV and CDR2 is YYDKDF in the germline V gene (reference sequence).

The V gene is TRBV20-1, the J gene TRBJ2-3, with D uncertain. The CDR3 covers 11 residues. The germline V gene has CDR1 DFQATT and CDR2 SNEGSKA (reference sequence). The germline V and J ends were trimmed by 1 base and 9 bases, with 8 bases remaining between them. CDR3 bases: TGCAGTGCTAGAGGGCCGGTGACGCAGTATTTT. Amino acid sequence: CSARGPVTQYF.

The rearrangement uses TRBV5-5 and TRBJ2-7; D may be TRBD1 (6 bases). Germline-derived CDR1 and CDR2 are SGHKS and YYEKEE (reference sequence). The CDR3 is made up of 15 amino acids. V was shortened by 4 bases and J by 0 bases, with 14 bases between the two germline ends. The chain's CDR3 is CASSPMMTGSYEQYF. The CDR3 DNA is TGTGCCAGCAGCCCCATGATGACAGGCTCCTACGAGCAGTACTTC.